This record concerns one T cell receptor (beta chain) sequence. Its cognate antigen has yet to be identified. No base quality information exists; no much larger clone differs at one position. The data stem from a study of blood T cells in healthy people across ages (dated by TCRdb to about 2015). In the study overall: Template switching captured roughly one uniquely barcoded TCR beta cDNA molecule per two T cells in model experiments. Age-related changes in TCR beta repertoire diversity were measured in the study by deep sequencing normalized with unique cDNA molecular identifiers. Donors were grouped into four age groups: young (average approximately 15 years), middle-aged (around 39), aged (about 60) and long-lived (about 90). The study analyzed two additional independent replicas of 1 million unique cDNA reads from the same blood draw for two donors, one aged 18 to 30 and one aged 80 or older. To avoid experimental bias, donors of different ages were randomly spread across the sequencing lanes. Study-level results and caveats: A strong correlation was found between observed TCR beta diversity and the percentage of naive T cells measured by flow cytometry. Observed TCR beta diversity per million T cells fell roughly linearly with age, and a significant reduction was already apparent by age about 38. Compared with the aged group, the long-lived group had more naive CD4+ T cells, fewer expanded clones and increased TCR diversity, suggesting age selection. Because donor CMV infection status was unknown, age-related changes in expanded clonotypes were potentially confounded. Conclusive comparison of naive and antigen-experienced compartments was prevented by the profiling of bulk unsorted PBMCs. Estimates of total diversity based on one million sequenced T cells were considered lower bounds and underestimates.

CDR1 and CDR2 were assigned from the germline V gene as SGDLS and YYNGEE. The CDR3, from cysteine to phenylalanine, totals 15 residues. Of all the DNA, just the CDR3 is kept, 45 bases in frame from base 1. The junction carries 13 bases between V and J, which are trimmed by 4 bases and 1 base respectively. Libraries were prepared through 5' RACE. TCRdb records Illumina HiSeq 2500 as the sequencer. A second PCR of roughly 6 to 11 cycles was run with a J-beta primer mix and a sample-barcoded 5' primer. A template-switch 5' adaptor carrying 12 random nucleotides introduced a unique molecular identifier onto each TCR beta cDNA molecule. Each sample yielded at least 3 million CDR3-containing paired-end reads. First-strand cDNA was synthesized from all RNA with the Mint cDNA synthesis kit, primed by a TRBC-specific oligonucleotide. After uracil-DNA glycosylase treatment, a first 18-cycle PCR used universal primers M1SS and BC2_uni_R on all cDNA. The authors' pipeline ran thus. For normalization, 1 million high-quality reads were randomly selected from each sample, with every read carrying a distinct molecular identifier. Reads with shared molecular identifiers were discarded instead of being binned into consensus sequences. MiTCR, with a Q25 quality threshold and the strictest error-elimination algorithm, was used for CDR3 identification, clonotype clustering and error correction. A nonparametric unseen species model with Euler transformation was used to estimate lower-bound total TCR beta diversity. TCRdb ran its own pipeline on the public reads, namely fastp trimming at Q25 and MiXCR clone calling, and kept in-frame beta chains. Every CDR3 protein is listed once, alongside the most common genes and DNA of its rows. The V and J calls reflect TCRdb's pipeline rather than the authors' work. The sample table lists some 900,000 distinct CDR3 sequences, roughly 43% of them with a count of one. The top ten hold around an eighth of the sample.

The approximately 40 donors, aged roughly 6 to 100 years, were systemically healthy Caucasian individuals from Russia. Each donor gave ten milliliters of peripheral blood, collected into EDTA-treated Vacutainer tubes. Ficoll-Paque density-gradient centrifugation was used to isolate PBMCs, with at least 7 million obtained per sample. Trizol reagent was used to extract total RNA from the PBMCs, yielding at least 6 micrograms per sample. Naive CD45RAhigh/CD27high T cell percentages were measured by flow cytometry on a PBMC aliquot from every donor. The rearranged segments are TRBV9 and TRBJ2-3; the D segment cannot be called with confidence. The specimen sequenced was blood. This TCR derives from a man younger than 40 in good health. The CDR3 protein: CASSLLLDGTDTQYF. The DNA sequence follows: TGTGCCAGCAGCTTACTCTTGGACGGCACAGATACGCAGTATTTT.